This TCR beta chain was captured by sequencing in a study of blood T cell repertoires in COVID-19. The wider study: From the United States, Italy and Spain came samples of acute and convalescent COVID-19. The analysed material was cDNA or gDNA that came from T cells, B-cell-depleted T cells, or PBMCs.

The CDR3 loop spans 14 amino acids. Germline CDR1 KGHSH, CDR2 LQKENI. Trimming took off 2 bases at V and 2 bases at J, with 9 bases between the two ends. Authors' analysis steps: Using reference gene primer amplification, nucleated cell counts were estimated. TCRdb's copy holds only in-frame clones and misses some; the assay was immunoSEQ multiplex PCR. The V and J calls and clone size are taken from that table; D and trimming were inferred from the DNA. The data show roughly 40,000 clones, 75% to 90% seen once. This receptor was taken from a woman between 65 and 79 years old with acute or convalescent COVID-19. The V and J genes are TRBV18 and TRBJ1-2; D gene uncertain. The material sequenced was peripheral blood. CDR3 sequence (DNA): TGTGCCAGCTCACCAAGCGTCAAGAACTATGGCTACACCTTC. It is translated as CASSPSVKNYGYTF. The whole variable domain, filled in from reference TRBV18 and TRBJ1-2, reads NAGVMQNPRHLVRRRGQEARLRCSPMKGHSHVYWYRQLPEEGLKFMVYLQKENIIDESGMPKERFSAEFPKEGPSILRIQQVVRGDSAAYFCASSPSVKNYGYTFGSGTRLTVV.